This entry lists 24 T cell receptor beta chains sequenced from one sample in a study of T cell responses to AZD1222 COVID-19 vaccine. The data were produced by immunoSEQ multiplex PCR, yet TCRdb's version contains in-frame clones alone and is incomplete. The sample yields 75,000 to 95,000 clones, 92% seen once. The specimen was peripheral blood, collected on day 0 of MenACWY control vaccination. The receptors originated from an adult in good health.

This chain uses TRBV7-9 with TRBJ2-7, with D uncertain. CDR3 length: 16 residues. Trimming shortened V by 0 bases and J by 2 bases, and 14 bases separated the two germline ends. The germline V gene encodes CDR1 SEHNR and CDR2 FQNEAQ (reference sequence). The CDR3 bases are TGTGCCAGCAGCTTAGCGCTTGCCGGAACAGCCTACGAGCAGTACTTC. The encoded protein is CASSLALAGTAYEQYF.

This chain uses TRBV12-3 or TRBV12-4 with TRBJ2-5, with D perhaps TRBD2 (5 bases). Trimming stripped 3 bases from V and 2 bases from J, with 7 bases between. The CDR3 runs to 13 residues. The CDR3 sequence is CASSLGEQETQYF. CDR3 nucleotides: TGTGCCAGCAGTTTGGGAGAACAAGAGACCCAGTACTTC.

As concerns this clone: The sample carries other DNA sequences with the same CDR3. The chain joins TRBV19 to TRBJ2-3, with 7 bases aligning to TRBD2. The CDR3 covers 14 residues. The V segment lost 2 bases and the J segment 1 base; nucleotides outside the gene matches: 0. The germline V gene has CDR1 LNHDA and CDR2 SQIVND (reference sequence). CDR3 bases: TGTGCCAGTAGTATAACTAGCGGCACAGATACGCAGTATTTT. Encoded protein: CASSITSGTDTQYF.

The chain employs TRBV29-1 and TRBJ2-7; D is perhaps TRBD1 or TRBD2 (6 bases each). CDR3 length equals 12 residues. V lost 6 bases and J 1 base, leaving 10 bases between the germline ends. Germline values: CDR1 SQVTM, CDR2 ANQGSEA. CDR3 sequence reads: CSVGGGSYEQYF. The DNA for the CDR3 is TGCAGCGTAGGAGGGGGGTCCTACGAGCAGTACTTC.

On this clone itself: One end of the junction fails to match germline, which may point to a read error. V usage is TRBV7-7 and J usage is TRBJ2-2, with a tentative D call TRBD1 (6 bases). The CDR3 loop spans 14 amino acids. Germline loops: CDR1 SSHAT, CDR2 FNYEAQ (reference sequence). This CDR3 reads CASSPQGNTGELFF. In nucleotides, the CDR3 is TGTGCTAGCAGCCCACAGGGGAACACCGGGGAGCTGTTTTTT.

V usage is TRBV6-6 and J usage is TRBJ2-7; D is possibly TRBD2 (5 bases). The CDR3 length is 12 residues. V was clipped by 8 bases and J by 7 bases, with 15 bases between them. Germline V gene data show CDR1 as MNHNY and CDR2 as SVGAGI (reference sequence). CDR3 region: CASGRETREQYF. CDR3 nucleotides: TGTGCCAGCGGAAGGGAGACGAGGGAGCAGTACTTC.

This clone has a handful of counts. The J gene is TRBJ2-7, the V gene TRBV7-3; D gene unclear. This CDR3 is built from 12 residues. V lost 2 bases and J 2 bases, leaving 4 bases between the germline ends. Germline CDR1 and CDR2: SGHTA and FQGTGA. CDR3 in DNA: TGTGCCAGCAGCTTACTAACCTACGAGCAGTACTTC. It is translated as CASSLLTYEQYF.

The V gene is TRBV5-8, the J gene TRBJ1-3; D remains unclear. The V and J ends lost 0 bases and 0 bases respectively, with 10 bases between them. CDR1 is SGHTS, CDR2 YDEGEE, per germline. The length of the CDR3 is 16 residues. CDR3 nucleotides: TGTGCCAGCAGCTTGGTTGTGGCGGTCTCTGGAAACACCATATATTTT. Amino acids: CASSLVVAVSGNTIYF.

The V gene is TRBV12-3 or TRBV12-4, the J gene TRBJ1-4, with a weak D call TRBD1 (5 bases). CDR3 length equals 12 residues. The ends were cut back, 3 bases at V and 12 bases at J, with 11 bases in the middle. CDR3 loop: CASSFGPRELFF. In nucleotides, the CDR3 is TGTGCCAGCAGTTTCGGTCCCAGGGAACTGTTTTTT.

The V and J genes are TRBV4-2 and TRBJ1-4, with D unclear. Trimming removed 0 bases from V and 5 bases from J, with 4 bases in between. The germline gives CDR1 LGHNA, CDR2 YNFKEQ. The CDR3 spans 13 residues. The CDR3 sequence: CASSQEQNEKLFF. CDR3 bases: TGTGCCAGCAGCCAAGAGCAGAATGAAAAACTGTTTTTT.

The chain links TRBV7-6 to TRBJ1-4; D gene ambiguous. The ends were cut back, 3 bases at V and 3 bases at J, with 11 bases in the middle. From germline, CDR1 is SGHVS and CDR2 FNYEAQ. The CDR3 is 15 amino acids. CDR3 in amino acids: CASSLVRAANEKLFF. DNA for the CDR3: TGTGCCAGCAGCTTGGTCCGGGCCGCTAATGAAAAACTGTTTTTT.

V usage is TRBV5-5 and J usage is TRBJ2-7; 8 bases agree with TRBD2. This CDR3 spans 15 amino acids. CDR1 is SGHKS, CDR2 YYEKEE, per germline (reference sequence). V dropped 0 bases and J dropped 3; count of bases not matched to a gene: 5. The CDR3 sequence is CASSLESGGFYEQYF. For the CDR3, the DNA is TGTGCCAGCAGCTTGGAAAGCGGGGGCTTCTACGAGCAGTACTTC.

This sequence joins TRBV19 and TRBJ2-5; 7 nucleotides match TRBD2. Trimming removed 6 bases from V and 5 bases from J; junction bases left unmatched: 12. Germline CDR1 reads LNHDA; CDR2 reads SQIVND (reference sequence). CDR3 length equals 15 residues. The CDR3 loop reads CASRGTGLPGETQYF. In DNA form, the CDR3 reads TGTGCCAGTAGAGGAACGGGACTACCAGGGGAGACCCAGTACTTC.

In DNA form, the CDR3 reads TGCAGCGTTGGGGATGGGGGCAATGGCTACACCTTC. This sequence encodes CSVGDGGNGYTF. The chain joins TRBV29-1 to TRBJ1-2; TRBD1 might be the D (6 bases). This CDR3 region has 12 residues. From germline, CDR1 is SQVTM and CDR2 ANQGSEA. Deletions cut 4 bases from V and 6 bases from J, with 12 bases between.

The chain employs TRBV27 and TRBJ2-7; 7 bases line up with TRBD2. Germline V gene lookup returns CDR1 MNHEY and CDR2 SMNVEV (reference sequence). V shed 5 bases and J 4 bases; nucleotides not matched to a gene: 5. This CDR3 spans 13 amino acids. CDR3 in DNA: TGTGCCAGCAGTGCGTCTAGCGGATACGAGCAGTACTTC. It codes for CASSASSGYEQYF.

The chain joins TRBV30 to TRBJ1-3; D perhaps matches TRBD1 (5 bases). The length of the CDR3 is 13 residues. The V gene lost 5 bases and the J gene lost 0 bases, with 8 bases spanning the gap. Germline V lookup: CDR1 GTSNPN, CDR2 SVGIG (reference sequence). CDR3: CAWEGISGNTIYF. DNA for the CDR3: TGTGCCTGGGAGGGGATCTCTGGAAACACCATATATTTT.

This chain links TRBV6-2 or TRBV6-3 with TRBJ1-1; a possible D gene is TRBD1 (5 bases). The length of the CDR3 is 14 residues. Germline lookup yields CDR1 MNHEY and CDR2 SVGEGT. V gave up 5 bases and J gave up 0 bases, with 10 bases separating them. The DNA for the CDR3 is TGTGCCAGCAGTCTAAAGGGGATGAACACTGAAGCTTTCTTT. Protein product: CASSLKGMNTEAFF.

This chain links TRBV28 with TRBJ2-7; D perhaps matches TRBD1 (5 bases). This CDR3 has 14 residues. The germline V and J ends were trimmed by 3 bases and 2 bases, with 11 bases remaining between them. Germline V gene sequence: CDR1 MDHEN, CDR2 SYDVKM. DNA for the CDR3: TGTGCCAGCAGTTTGGGCAGGGAAACCTACGAGCAGTACTTC. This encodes CASSLGRETYEQYF.

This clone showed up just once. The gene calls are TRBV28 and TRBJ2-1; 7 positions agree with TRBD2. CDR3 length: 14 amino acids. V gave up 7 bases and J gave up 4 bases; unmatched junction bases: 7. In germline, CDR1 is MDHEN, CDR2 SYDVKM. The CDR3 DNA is TGTGCCAGCACAGAGGCTAGCGGTTACAATGAGCAGTTCTTC. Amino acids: CASTEASGYNEQFF. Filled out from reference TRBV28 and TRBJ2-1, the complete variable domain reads DVKVTQSSRYLVKRTGEKVFLECVQDMDHENMFWYRQDPGLGLRLIYFSYDVKMKEKGDIPEGYSVSREKKERFSLILESASTNQTSMYLCASTEASGYNEQFFGPGTRLTVL.

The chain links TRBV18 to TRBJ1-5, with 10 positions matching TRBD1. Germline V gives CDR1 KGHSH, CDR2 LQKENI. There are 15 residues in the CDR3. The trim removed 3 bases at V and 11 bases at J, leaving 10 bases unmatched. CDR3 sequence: CASSPPGQGPLAQHF. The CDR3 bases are TGTGCCAGCTCACCTCCGGGACAGGGGCCATTGGCCCAGCATTTT.

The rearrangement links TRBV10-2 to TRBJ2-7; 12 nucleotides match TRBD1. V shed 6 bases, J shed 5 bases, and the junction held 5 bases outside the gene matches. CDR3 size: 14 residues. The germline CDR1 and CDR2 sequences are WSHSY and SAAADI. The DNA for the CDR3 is TGCGCCAGCAGGGAGGGACAGGGGGCCAACGAGCAGTACTTC. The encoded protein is CASREGQGANEQYF.

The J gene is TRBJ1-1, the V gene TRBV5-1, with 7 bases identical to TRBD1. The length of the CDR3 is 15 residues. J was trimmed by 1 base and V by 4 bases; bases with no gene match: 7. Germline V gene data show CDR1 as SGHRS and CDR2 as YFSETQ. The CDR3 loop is CASSVLGTANTEAFF. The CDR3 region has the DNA TGCGCCAGCAGCGTATTGGGGACAGCGAACACTGAAGCTTTCTTT.

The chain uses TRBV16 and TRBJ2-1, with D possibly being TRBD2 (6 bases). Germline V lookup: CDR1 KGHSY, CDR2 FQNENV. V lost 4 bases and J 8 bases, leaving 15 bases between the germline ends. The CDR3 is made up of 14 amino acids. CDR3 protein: CASSPGPGDDEQFF. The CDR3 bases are TGTGCCAGCAGCCCAGGCCCGGGGGACGATGAGCAGTTCTTC.

The CDR3 is CASSDSSNQPQHF. CDR3 sequence (DNA): TGTGCCAGCAGTGACAGTAGCAATCAGCCCCAGCATTTT. The chain links TRBV6-1 to TRBJ1-5; D uncertain. Deletions cut 3 bases from V and 0 bases from J, with 3 bases between. Per the germline V gene, CDR1 is MNHNS and CDR2 is SASEGT. The CDR3 sequence is 13 residues long.